The clone carrying this T cell receptor (beta chain) has a count of ten or more. Its antigen is unknown. Previously described methods and listed TCR primers produced bulk TCR libraries. TCRdb itself ran the PCR reads through MiXCR, one entry per CDR3 protein. The sample holds about 640,000 distinct CDR3 sequences, nearly 20% seen once. Sorting selected naive CD8 T cells with a CD8+CD4-CCR7+CD45RA+ phenotype. The entry originates in a study of molecular identifiers for immune sequencing clone quantification. Regarding the study as a whole: In naive cells, clones above 20 RNA copies held under 1% of molecules, whereas in effector cells they held over 99%.

The sequence was obtained from a human donor in good health. Some libraries in this study had Jurkat cell RNA spiked in. Sequenced material: naive CD8+ T cells from blood, with Jurkat cell RNA spiked in. Documented subset: FACS-sorted CD8+CD4-CCR7+CD45RA+ naive T cells.

Here the CDR3 reads CSAKVFGGRAYEQYF. The CDR3 DNA is TGCAGTGCTAAGGTGTTTGGCGGGAGGGCCTACGAGCAGTACTTC. This chain connects TRBV20-1 to TRBJ2-7; TRBD2 agrees at 9 bases. With V trimmed by 4 bases and J by 2 bases, 9 bases remained unmatched. CDR1 and CDR2 (germline): DFQATT, SNEGSKA (reference sequence). This CDR3 region has 15 residues.